The 29 T cell receptor beta chains reported below all come from one sample, sequenced in a study of T-cell memory formation after mild COVID-19. TCRdb itself ran the 5' RACE reads through MiXCR, one entry per CDR3 protein. The data show about 430,000 distinct CDR3 sequences, more than 15% seen once. The source material was PBMCs or a T cell subset sorted from them (not recorded which). These TCRs come from a man aged 18 to 30 who had mild COVID-19 (a few samples of this study predate the infection). Cell type and time point are not known.

This chain joins TRBV9 and TRBJ2-1; perhaps TRBD2 as D (5 bases). V lost 4 bases, J lost 1 base, and 12 bases lay in between. This CDR3 comprises 15 residues. Germline CDR1 and CDR2: SGDLS and YYNGEE. CDR3 protein: CASSNEGVSYNEQFF. The CDR3 nucleotides are TGTGCCAGCAGCAATGAGGGTGTGTCCTACAATGAGCAGTTCTTC.

CDR3 sequence: CASKVSAYNEQFF. The CDR3 nucleotides are TGTGCCAGCAAGGTGTCAGCGTACAATGAGCAGTTCTTC. V gene TRBV7-2 combines with J gene TRBJ2-1; no firm D call. The CDR3 loop spans 13 amino acids. The germline V gene encodes CDR1 SGHTA and CDR2 FQGNSA. V lost 7 bases, J lost 4 bases, and 11 bases lay in between.

This clonotype showed up just a few times. The J gene is TRBJ1-6, the V gene TRBV6-2 or TRBV6-3; 7 bases match TRBD1. With V trimmed by 7 bases and J by 10 bases, 13 bases remained unmatched. Per the germline V gene, CDR1 is MNHEY and CDR2 is SVGEGT. The CDR3 totals 15 residues. The CDR3: CASTHWNRGFSPLHF. CDR3 in DNA: TGTGCCAGCACCCATTGGAACAGGGGATTCTCACCCCTCCACTTT.

V and J are TRBV11-2 and TRBJ1-2, with D possibly TRBD1 on 5 matching bases. Germline CDR1 SGHAT, CDR2 FQNNGV. The length of the CDR3 is 14 residues. Trimming stripped 6 bases from V and 6 bases from J, with 17 bases between. CDR3 bases: TGTGCCAGCAGAAGGGAATGGGGGTTTCATGGCTACACCTTC. Amino acids: CASRREWGFHGYTF.

This clonotype was found many times. V and J are TRBV5-1 and TRBJ2-1; maybe TRBD1 (7 bases). The CDR3 is 15 amino acids. V was trimmed by 6 bases and J by 7 bases, leaving 20 bases between them. The V gene's germline CDR1 is SGHRS and CDR2 YFSETQ. In nucleotides, the CDR3 is TGCGCCAGCACCAGGGGGGACTGGGCCGGTAATGAGCAGTTCTTC. Amino acid sequence: CASTRGDWAGNEQFF. The entire variable domain, with the rest obtained from reference TRBV5-1 and TRBJ2-1, is as follows: KAGVTQTPRYLIKTRGQQVTLSCSPISGHRSVSWYQQTPGQGLQFLFEYFSETQRNKGNFPGRFSGRQFSNSRSEMNVSTLELGDSALYLCASTRGDWAGNEQFFGPGTRLTVL.

The chain has TRBV19 and TRBJ2-1; 8 bases map to TRBD1. The germline gives CDR1 LNHDA, CDR2 SQIVND (reference sequence). J gave up 4 bases and V 4 bases, and 6 bases lay outside the gene matches. The CDR3 is 15 residues long. CDR3 residues: CASSKDREPYNEQFF. Here the CDR3 DNA reads TGTGCCAGTAGTAAGGACAGGGAGCCGTACAATGAGCAGTTCTTC.

This clonotype was seen more than once but under ten times. V and J are TRBV15 and TRBJ2-1; 7 positions agree with TRBD1. Germline V CDR1 and CDR2: LNHNV, YYDKDF (reference sequence). V lost 6 bases and J lost 5; bases outside the gene matches: 4. This CDR3 has 13 residues. This CDR3 reads CATRTRGHNEQFF. The DNA of the CDR3 is TGTGCCACCAGAACGAGGGGGCACAATGAGCAGTTCTTC.

This sequence joins TRBV7-2 and TRBJ1-1, with 8 positions matching TRBD1. The CDR3 extends over 16 amino acids. V lost 2 bases to trimming and J lost 6 bases; unmatched junction nucleotides: 11. Germline loops: CDR1 SGHTA, CDR2 FQGNSA. DNA for the CDR3: TGTGCCAGCAGCTTATTTGGTGCGCAGGGGGCCTCTGAAGCTTTCTTT. Translating it yields CASSLFGAQGASEAFF.

A few counts support this clonotype. The gene calls are TRBV7-9 and TRBJ2-7, with 8 bases fitting TRBD2. The trim removed 5 bases at V and 3 bases at J, leaving 3 bases unmatched. Germline V gives CDR1 SEHNR, CDR2 FQNEAQ (reference sequence). The CDR3 consists of 13 residues. CDR3 DNA sequence: TGTGCCAGCAGCACTACTAGCGGCTACGAGCAGTACGTC. It is translated as CASSTTSGYEQYV.

The genes are TRBV11-2 and TRBJ2-5, with 10 bases lining up with TRBD1. The J segment lost 5 bases and the V segment lost 3 bases, leaving 9 bases of the junction unmatched. Germline V gene data show CDR1 as SGHAT and CDR2 as FQNNGV. The CDR3 has 16 amino acids. The CDR3 reads CASSFLRGQGSETQYF. In DNA, the CDR3 is TGTGCCAGCAGCTTCCTTAGGGGACAGGGGTCGGAGACCCAGTACTTC.

This clonotype has only a few counts. V usage is TRBV20-1 and J usage is TRBJ2-2; no definite D call. V was shortened by 6 bases and J by 1 base, with 9 bases between the two germline ends. Germline-derived CDR1 and CDR2 are DFQATT and SNEGSKA (reference sequence). CDR3 length: 13 amino acids. The CDR3 is CSAPRRNTGELFF. CDR3 nucleotide sequence: TGCAGTGCCCCGCGGAGGAACACCGGGGAGCTGTTTTTT.

The table lists this clonotype with a few counts. The chain links TRBV3-1 to TRBJ2-5; no firm D call. V dropped 4 bases and J dropped 4 bases, with 7 bases sitting between them. The CDR3 totals 12 residues. Germline-derived CDR1 and CDR2 are LGHDT and YNNKEL (reference sequence). Here the CDR3 reads CASSPPLETQYF. The CDR3 DNA sequence: TGTGCCAGCAGCCCTCCTCTAGAGACCCAGTACTTC.

The table lists this clonotype with a few counts. V is TRBV4-1 and J is TRBJ2-5, with 7 positions matching TRBD1. Trimming at V came to 3 bases and at J to 6 bases, leaving 7 bases not matched to a gene. This CDR3 comprises 14 residues. In germline, CDR1 is MGHRA, CDR2 YSYEKL. The DNA for the CDR3 is TGCGCCAGCAGCCACCCGGGACAGCGACAGACCCAGTACTTC. It yields the protein CASSHPGQRQTQYF.

This clonotype was picked up many times. The chain recombines TRBV7-3 with TRBJ2-3; D might be TRBD1 (6 bases). This CDR3 is 15 amino acids long. Trimming stripped 4 bases from V and 0 bases from J, with 11 bases between. Germline V lookup: CDR1 SGHTA, CDR2 FQGTGA. CDR3 bases: TGTGCCAGCAGCTCTCCCGGGACAAGCACAGATACGCAGTATTTT. It encodes CASSSPGTSTDTQYF.

This clonotype was seen only a few times. The chain employs TRBV7-2 and TRBJ2-7; D possibly uses TRBD1 or TRBD2 (6 bases each). Trimming took off 1 base at V and 6 bases at J, with 16 bases between the two ends. Germline-derived CDR1 and CDR2 are SGHTA and FQGNSA. This CDR3 has 15 residues. This chain's CDR3 is CASSLDGGLPREQYF. The CDR3 bases are TGTGCCAGCAGCTTAGACGGGGGCCTACCTCGCGAGCAGTACTTC.

This clonotype was seen a few times. The chain recombines TRBV7-3 with TRBJ2-1; TRBD2 aligns across 11 bases. The CDR3 contains 16 residues. CDR1 SGHTA and CDR2 FQGTGA come from the germline V gene. The V segment lost 5 bases and the J segment 0 bases; nucleotides outside the gene matches: 3. In nucleotides, the CDR3 is TGTGCCAGCAGCCAGACTAGCGGGAACTCCTACAATGAGCAGTTCTTC. Amino acids: CASSQTSGNSYNEQFF.

The V and J genes are TRBV27 and TRBJ1-6; 10 nucleotides line up with TRBD1. This CDR3 is 14 amino acids long. Germline V CDR1 and CDR2: MNHEY, SMNVEV (reference sequence). The V segment lost 6 bases and the J segment 13 bases; nucleotides outside the gene matches: 9. The CDR3: CASRTGQGHRPLHF. As DNA, the CDR3 is TGTGCCAGCAGGACGGGACAGGGGCATCGCCCCCTCCACTTT.

In its sample, this clonotype was seen a few times. The chain links TRBV4-2 to TRBJ2-1, with TRBD2 matching 9 bases. Germline V gene data show CDR1 as LGHNA and CDR2 as YNFKEQ. V was pared by 1 base and J by 12 bases, with 16 bases of the junction left unmatched. This CDR3 comprises 17 residues. The CDR3 nucleotides are TGTGCCAGCAGCCAAGCTTCGGGGCGGGGGGGCCTCGGAAGGCAGTTCTTC. It specifies CASSQASGRGGLGRQFF.

This clonotype was counted between two and nine times. The J gene is TRBJ1-1, the V gene TRBV29-1, with 10 bases lining up with TRBD1. Germline V gives CDR1 SQVTM, CDR2 ANQGSEA. With V trimmed by 2 bases and J by 4 bases, 4 bases remained unmatched. CDR3 length equals 14 residues. The CDR3 DNA reads as TGCAGCGTTGAAAGGGACAGGGGTATCACTGAAGCTTTCTTT. It translates to CSVERDRGITEAFF.

J is TRBJ2-1 and V is TRBV5-1; no reliable D call. This CDR3 contains 15 residues. Per germline, CDR1 SGHRS and CDR2 YFSETQ. Trimming left V 0 bases short and J 2 bases short, with 9 bases between. DNA of the CDR3: TGCGCCAGCAGCTTGGGACTCGCTACCTACAATGAGCAGTTCTTC. Translated: CASSLGLATYNEQFF.

This clonotype was detected a few times. V is TRBV4-1 and J is TRBJ1-5; 10 bases agree with TRBD1. The CDR3 sequence is 16 residues long. Germline assignment: CDR1 MGHRA and CDR2 YSYEKL. V shed 0 bases and J 3 bases; nucleotides not matched to a gene: 2. The CDR3 spells CASSQDGTGANQPQHF. The CDR3 DNA sequence: TGCGCCAGCAGCCAAGACGGGACAGGGGCCAATCAGCCCCAGCATTTT.

This clonotype was recorded only once. The J gene is TRBJ2-5, the V gene TRBV10-1; D possibly uses TRBD1 or TRBD2 (5 bases each). Trimming cost V 5 bases and J 2 bases, with 15 bases left between them. This CDR3 spans 15 amino acids. Germline assignment: CDR1 WNHNN and CDR2 SYGVQD (reference sequence). CDR3 region: CASSSWGPVQETQYF. The CDR3 DNA is TGCGCCAGCAGTTCGTGGGGACCCGTTCAAGAGACCCAGTACTTC.

There are a few counts of this clonotype. The genes are TRBV6-5 and TRBJ1-1; D gene unclear. V was pared by 8 bases and J by 2 bases, with 18 bases between. This CDR3 is 15 amino acids long. Germline V gene sequence: CDR1 MNHEY, CDR2 SVGAGI. CDR3 nucleotide sequence: TGTGCCAGCGAGAGGATGCCAGGAACAAACACTGAAGCTTTCTTT. Translation gives CASERMPGTNTEAFF.

This clonotype was picked up a small number of times. V usage is TRBV6-5 and J usage is TRBJ2-7; possibly TRBD2 for D (5 bases). Germline V gives CDR1 MNHEY, CDR2 SVGAGI. The V and J ends lost 6 bases and 2 bases respectively, with 8 bases between them. CDR3 length equals 12 residues. The CDR3 region has the DNA TGTGCCAGCAGAACGGGAACCTACGAGCAGTACGTC. Its protein is CASRTGTYEQYV.

This clonotype turned up a few times. This chain joins TRBV29-1 and TRBJ2-3, with unresolved D. Germline lookup yields CDR1 SQVTM and CDR2 ANQGSEA. The CDR3 consists of 12 residues. Trimming took 7 bases from V and 3 from J, leaving 11 bases between them. CDR3 sequence reads: CSAHLRTDTQYF. The CDR3 DNA reads as TGCAGCGCCCATTTACGAACAGATACGCAGTATTTT.

The rearrangement links TRBV20-1 to TRBJ1-1; a weak D match, TRBD1 (5 bases). V lost 4 bases and J lost 0, with 9 bases in between. Germline lookup yields CDR1 DFQATT and CDR2 SNEGSKA (reference sequence). CDR3 size: 13 residues. CDR3 protein: CSAIGRVNTEAFF. The CDR3 coding sequence is TGCAGTGCTATAGGCAGGGTGAACACTGAAGCTTTCTTT.

This clonotype was counted a few times. The gene calls are TRBV6-2 or TRBV6-3 and TRBJ2-7, with 7 bases matching TRBD2. V was clipped by 2 bases and J by 2 bases; unmatched bases: 6. Germline loops: CDR1 MNHEY, CDR2 SVGEGT. This CDR3 contains 15 residues. The CDR3 here is CASSYIGTTPYEQYF. The CDR3 nucleotides read TGTGCCAGCAGTTACATTGGGACTACCCCCTACGAGCAGTACTTC.

The rearrangement uses TRBV20-1 and TRBJ2-7; D could derive from TRBD1 or TRBD2 (5 bases each). This CDR3 spans 12 amino acids. Germline loops: CDR1 DFQATT, CDR2 SNEGSKA (reference sequence). V lost 5 bases to trimming and J lost 9 bases, with 17 bases between them. As DNA, the CDR3 is TGCAGTGCTGCCGGGACGGGCCCCGGGCAGTACTTC. This sequence encodes CSAAGTGPGQYF.

The rearrangement uses TRBV9 and TRBJ2-7; either TRBD1 or TRBD2 may fit D (7 bases each). The CDR3 length is 14 residues. Trimming stripped 5 bases from V and 9 bases from J, with 21 bases between. CDR1 is SGDLS and CDR2 is YYNGEE in the germline V gene. CDR3 loop: CASSPSQGGALQYF. The CDR3 region has the DNA TGTGCCAGCAGTCCGTCTCAGGGGGGGGCGTTGCAGTACTTC. The whole variable domain, filled in from reference TRBV9 and TRBJ2-7, reads DSGVTQTPKHLITATGQRVTLRCSPRSGDLSVYWYQQSLDQGLQFLIQYYNGEERAKGNILERFSAQQFPDLHSELNLSSLELGDSALYFCASSPSQGGALQYFGPGTRLTVT.